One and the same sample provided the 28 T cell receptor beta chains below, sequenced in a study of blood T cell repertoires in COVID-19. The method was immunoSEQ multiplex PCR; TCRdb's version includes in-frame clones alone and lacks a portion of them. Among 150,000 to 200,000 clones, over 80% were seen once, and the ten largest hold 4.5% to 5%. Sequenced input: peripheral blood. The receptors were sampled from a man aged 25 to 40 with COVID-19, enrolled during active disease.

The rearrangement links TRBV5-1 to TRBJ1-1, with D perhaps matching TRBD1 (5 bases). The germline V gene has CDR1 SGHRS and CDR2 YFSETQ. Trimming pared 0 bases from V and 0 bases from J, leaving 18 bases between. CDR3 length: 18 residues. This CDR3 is CASSLEFGEAGMNTEAFF. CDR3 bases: TGCGCCAGCAGCTTGGAGTTTGGGGAGGCAGGGATGAACACTGAAGCTTTCTTT.

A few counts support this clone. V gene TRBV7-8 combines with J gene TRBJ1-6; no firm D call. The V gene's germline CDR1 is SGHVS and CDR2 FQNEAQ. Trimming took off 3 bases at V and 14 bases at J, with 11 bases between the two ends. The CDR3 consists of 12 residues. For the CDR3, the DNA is TGTGCCAGCAGCTTTCCTATGGAGTCCCTCCACTTT. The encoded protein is CASSFPMESLHF.

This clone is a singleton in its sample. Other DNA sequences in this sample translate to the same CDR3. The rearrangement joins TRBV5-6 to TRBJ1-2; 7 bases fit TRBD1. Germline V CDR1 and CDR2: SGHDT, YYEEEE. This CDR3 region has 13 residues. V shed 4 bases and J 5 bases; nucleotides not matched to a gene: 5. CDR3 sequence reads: CASSPGTAYGYTF. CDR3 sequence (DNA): TGTGCCAGCAGCCCCGGGACAGCTTATGGCTACACCTTC. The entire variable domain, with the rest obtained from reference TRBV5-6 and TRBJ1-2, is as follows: DAGVTQSPTHLIKTRGQQVTLRCSPKSGHDTVSWYQQALGQGPQFIFQYYEEEERQRGNFPDRFSGHQFPNYSSELNVNALLLGDSALYLCASSPGTAYGYTFGSGTRLTVV.

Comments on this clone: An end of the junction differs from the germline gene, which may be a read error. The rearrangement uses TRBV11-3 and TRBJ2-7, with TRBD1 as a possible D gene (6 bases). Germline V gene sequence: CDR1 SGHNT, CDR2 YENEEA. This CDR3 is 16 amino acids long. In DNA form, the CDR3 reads TGTGCCAGCAGCCTAGAAAGGGGGAACAGCTCCTACGAGCAGTACTTC. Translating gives CASSLERGNSSYEQYF.

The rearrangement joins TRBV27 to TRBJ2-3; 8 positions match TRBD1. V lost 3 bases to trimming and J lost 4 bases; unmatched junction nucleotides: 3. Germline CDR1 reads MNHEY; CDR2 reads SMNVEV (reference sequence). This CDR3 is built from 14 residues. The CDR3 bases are TGTGCCAGCAGTTTGAGACAGGGGTCAGATACGCAGTATTTT. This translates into CASSLRQGSDTQYF.

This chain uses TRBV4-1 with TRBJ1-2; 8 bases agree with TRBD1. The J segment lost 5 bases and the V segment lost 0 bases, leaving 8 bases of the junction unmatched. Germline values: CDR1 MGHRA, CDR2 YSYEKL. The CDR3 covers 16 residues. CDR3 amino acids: CASSQEGAGGSYGYTF. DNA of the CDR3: TGCGCCAGCAGCCAAGAGGGGGCAGGGGGCTCGTATGGCTACACCTTC.

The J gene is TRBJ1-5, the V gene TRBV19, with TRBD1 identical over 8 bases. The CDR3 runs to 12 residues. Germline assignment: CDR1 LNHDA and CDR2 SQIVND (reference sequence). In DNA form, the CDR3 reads TGTGCAGTGGACAGGGGCAATCAGCCCCAGCATTTT. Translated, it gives CAVDRGNQPQHF.

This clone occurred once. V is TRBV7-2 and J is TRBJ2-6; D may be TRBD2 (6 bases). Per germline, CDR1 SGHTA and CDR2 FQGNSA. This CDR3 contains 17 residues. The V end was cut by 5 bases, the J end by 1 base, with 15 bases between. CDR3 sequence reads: CASSLGTLSSGANVLTF. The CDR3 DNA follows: TGTGCCAGCAGCCTTGGGACTCTCTCATCTGGGGCCAACGTCCTGACTTTC.

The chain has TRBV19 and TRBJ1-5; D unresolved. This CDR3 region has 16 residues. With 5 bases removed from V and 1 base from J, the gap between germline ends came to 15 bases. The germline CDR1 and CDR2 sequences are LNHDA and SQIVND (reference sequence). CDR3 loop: CASSSGVYRSNQPQHF. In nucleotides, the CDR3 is TGTGCCAGTAGTTCCGGGGTTTATAGAAGCAATCAGCCCCAGCATTTT.

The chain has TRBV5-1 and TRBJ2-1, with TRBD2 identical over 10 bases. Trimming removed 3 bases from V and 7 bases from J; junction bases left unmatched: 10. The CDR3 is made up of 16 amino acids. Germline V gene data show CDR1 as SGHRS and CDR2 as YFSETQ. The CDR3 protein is CASSSIPGLARNEQFF. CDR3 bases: TGCGCCAGCAGCTCGATACCGGGACTAGCGAGAAATGAGCAGTTCTTC. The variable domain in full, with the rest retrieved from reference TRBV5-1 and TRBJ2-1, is KAGVTQTPRYLIKTRGQQVTLSCSPISGHRSVSWYQQTPGQGLQFLFEYFSETQRNKGNFPGRFSGRQFSNSRSEMNVSTLELGDSALYLCASSSIPGLARNEQFFGPGTRLTVL.

Here the CDR3 DNA reads TGTGCCAGCAGCTTCCGGACTAGCGGGAGAGGGGGGGAGACCCAGTACTTC. Translating gives CASSFRTSGRGGETQYF. This chain connects TRBV11-3 to TRBJ2-5; 13 bases line up with TRBD2. This CDR3 comprises 17 residues. Germline V gives CDR1 SGHNT, CDR2 YENEEA. After removal of 3 bases from V and 5 bases from J, the junction contained 9 bases not matched to a gene.

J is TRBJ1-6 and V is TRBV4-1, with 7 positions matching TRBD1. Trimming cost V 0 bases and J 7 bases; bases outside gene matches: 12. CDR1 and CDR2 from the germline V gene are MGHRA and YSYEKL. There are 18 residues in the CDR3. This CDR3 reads CASSQDHRTTGMNSPLHF. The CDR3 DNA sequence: TGCGCCAGCAGCCAAGACCATCGGACGACAGGGATGAATTCACCCCTCCACTTT.

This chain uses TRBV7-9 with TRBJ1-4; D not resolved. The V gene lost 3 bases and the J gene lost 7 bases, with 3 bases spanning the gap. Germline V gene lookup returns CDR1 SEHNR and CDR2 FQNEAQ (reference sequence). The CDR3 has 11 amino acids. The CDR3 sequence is CASSFSEKLFF. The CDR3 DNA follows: TGTGCCAGCAGCTTCAGTGAAAAACTGTTTTTT.

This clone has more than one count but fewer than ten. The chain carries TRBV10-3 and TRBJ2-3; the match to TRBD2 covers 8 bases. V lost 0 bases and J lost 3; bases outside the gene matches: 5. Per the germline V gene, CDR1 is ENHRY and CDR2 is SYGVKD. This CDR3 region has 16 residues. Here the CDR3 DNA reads TGTGCCATCAGTGAGTCAGATAGCGGGAATACAGATACGCAGTATTTT. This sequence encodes CAISESDSGNTDTQYF.

For the CDR3, the DNA is TGCAGTGCTAGTGCCCCGGGACAGAGCTATGGCTACACCTTC. This encodes CSASAPGQSYGYTF. V gene TRBV20-1 combines with J gene TRBJ1-2; TRBD1 matches 7 bases. V lost 3 bases to trimming and J lost 4 bases; unmatched junction nucleotides: 8. The CDR3 totals 14 residues. Germline CDR1 and CDR2: DFQATT and SNEGSKA (reference sequence).

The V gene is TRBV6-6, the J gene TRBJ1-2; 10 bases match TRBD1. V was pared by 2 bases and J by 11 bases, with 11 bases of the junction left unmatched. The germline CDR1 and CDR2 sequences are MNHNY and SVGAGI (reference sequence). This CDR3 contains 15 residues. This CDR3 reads CASSYLPGQGNEYTF. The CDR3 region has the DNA TGTGCCAGCAGTTACCTGCCGGGACAGGGGAATGAATACACCTTC.

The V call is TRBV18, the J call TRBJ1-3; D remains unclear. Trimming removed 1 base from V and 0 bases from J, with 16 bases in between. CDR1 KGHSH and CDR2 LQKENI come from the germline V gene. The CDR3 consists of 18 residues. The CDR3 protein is CASSPLPYTLYSGNTIYF. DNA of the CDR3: TGTGCCAGCTCACCACTGCCTTATACATTGTACTCTGGAAACACCATATATTTT. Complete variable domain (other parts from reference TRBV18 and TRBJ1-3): NAGVMQNPRHLVRRRGQEARLRCSPMKGHSHVYWYRQLPEEGLKFMVYLQKENIIDESGMPKERFSAEFPKEGPSILRIQQVVRGDSAAYFCASSPLPYTLYSGNTIYFGEGSWLTVV.

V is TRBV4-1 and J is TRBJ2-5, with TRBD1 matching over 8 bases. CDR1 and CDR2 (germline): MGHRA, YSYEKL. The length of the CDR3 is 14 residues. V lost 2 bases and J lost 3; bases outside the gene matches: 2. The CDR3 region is CASSQLQGEETQYF. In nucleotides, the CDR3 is TGCGCCAGCAGCCAACTACAGGGGGAAGAGACCCAGTACTTC.

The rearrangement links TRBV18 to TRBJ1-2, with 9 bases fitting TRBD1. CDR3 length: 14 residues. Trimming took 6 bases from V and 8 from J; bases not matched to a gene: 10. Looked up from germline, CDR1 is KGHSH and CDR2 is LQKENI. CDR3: CASSKDRGVEGYTF. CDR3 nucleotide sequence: TGTGCCAGCTCGAAGGACAGGGGAGTAGAAGGCTACACCTTC.

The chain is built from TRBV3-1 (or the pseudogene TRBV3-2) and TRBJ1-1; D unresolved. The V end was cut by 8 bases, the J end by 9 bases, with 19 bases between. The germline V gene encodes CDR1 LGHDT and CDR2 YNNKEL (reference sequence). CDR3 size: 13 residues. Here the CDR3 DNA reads TGTGCCAGCTCTCTCGAAGGAGGAAACAAAGCTTTCTTT. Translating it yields CASSLEGGNKAFF.

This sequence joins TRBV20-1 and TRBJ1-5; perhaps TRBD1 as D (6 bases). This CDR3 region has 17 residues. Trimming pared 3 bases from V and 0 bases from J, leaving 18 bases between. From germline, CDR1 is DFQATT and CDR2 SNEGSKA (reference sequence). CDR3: CSASQDSLGYSNQPQHF. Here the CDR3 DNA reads TGCAGTGCTAGTCAGGACAGCCTGGGTTATAGCAATCAGCCCCAGCATTTT.

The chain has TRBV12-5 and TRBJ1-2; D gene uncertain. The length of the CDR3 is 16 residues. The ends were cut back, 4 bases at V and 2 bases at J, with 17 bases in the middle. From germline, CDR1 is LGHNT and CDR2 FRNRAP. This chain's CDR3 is CASGYRRPGVNYGYTF. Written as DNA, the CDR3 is TGTGCTAGTGGTTACCGCCGCCCCGGGGTAAACTATGGCTACACCTTC.

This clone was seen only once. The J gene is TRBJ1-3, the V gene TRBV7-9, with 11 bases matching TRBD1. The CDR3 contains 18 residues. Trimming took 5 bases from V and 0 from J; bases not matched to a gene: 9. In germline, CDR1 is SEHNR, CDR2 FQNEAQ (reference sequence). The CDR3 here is CASSPQGQGVPSGNTIYF. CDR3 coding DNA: TGTGCCAGCAGCCCCCAGGGACAGGGGGTTCCCTCTGGAAACACCATATATTTT.

CDR3 coding DNA: TGTGCCACCAGCAGCATGAACACTGAAGCTTTCTTT. Protein sequence: CATSSMNTEAFF. This sequence joins TRBV15 and TRBJ1-1; no firm D call. The germline V gene encodes CDR1 LNHNV and CDR2 YYDKDF (reference sequence). This CDR3 is built from 12 residues. The V gene lost 3 bases and the J gene lost 0 bases, with 2 bases spanning the gap.

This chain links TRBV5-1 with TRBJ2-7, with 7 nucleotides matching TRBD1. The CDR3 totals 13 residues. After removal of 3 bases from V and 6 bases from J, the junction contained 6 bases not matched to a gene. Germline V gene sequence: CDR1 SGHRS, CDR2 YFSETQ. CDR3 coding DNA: TGCGCCAGCAGCTGGCGGAACAGGGGCGAGCAGTACTTC. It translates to CASSWRNRGEQYF.

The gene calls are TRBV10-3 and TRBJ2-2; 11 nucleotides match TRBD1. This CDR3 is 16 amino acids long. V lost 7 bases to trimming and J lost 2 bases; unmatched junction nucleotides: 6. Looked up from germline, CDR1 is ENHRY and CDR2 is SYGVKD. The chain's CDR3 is CAITKDRGLNTGELFF. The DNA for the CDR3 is TGTGCCATCACCAAGGACAGGGGGCTAAACACCGGGGAGCTGTTTTTT.

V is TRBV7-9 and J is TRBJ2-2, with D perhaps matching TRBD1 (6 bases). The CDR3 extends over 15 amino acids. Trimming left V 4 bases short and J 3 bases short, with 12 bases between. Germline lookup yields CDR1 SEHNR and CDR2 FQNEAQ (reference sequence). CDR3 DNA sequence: TGTGCCAGCAGCTCTCGCAGGGGCCACACCGGGGAGCTGTTTTTT. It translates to CASSSRRGHTGELFF.

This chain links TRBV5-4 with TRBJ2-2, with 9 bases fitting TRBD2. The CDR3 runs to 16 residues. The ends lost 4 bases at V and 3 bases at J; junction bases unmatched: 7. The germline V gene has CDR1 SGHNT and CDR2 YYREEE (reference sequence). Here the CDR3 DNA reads TGTGCCAGCAGCCCCATTAGCGGGAGCGACACCGGGGAGCTGTTTTTT. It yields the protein CASSPISGSDTGELFF.